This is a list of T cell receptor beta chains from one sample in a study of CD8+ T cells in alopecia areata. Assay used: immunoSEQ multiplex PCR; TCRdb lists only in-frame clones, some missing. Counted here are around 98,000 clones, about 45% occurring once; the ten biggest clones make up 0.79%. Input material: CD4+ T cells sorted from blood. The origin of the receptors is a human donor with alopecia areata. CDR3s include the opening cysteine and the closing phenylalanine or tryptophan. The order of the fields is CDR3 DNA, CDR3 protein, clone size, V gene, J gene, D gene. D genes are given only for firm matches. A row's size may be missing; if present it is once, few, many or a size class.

TGTGCCAGCTCACCACTGAAGAACACAGATACGCAGTATTTT,CASSPLKNTDTQYF,-,TRBV18,TRBJ2-3,-
TGCAGCGTTCGGGACTTGAGCGGACGCTACGAGCAGTACTTC,CSVRDLSGRYEQYF,few,TRBV29-1,TRBJ2-7,-
TGTGCCAGCGGGACAGGGGTGGGCACAGATACGCAGTATTTT,CASGTGVGTDTQYF,few,TRBV28,TRBJ2-3,TRBD1
TGCGCCAGCAGCCGAGAAAGCGGACGCACAGATACGCAGTATTTT,CASSRESGRTDTQYF,-,TRBV4-1,TRBJ2-3,-
TGTGCCTGGAGCTTAAAGGCCGACCCGGGGGCCAACGTCCTGACTTTC,CAWSLKADPGANVLTF,-,TRBV30,TRBJ2-6,-
TGTGCCAGCAGCTTTGGCCAGGGTTACGCCAATGAGCAGTTCTTC,CASSFGQGYANEQFF,few,TRBV11-3,TRBJ2-1,-
TGTGCCAGCAATGGATACTCCACAGATACGCAGTATTTT,CASNGYSTDTQYF,-,TRBV7-2,TRBJ2-3,-
TGTGCCTGGAGCCTACTTGCGAGGGCCCGAGGGGAGGAGACCCAGTACTTC,CAWSLLARARGEETQYF,-,TRBV30,TRBJ2-5,-
TGTGCCTGGAGTGTAGTGCGAAATGAGCAGTTCTTC,CAWSVVRNEQFF,few,TRBV30,TRBJ2-1,-
TGTGCCTGGAGCGCACCGGGACAGGGTAGAGTAAACATTCAGTACTTC,CAWSAPGQGRVNIQYF,few,TRBV30,TRBJ2-4,TRBD1
TGTGCCAGCAGCGCGTCCGGGACAGGGGGCTCTGGGGCCAACGTCCTGACTTTC,CASSASGTGGSGANVLTF,-,TRBV9,TRBJ2-6,TRBD1
TGTGCCTGGAGAGTTGAAAACTATGGCTACACCTTC,CAWRVENYGYTF,-,TRBV30,TRBJ1-2,-
TGTGCCAGCAGCCAACCTAGCGGCGTACCCTACGAGCAGTACTTC,CASSQPSGVPYEQYF,-,TRBV14,TRBJ2-7,TRBD2
-,CASSQVGEGAGNF,few,TRBV4-2,TRBJ2-4,-
TGTGCCACCACTAGCCGCGGCACAGATACGCAGTATTTT,CATTSRGTDTQYF,-,TRBV30,TRBJ2-3,-
TGCAGCCCCTATTCTCGGGACTCGAACAATGAGCAGTTCTTC,CSPYSRDSNNEQFF,-,TRBV29-1,TRBJ2-1,-
TGTGCCAGCAGCCCTGCCGGGACTAGTAGGTACGAGCAGTACTTC,CASSPAGTSRYEQYF,few,TRBV27,TRBJ2-7,TRBD2
TGTGCCAGCAGCTTAGCAGGAAACCCCTACGAGCAGTACTTC,CASSLAGNPYEQYF,few,TRBV7-2,TRBJ2-7,-
TGTGCCAGCAGTCCTTGGACAGAGACAGATACGCAGTATTTT,CASSPWTETDTQYF,-,TRBV28,TRBJ2-3,-
TGTGCCAGGGGACAGGGAGCCAACGTCCTGACTTTC,CARGQGANVLTF,-,TRBV2,TRBJ2-6,TRBD1
TGTGCCAGCAGCCTAGGGGTAATCCCCTTTACGCAGTATTTT,CASSLGVIPFTQYF,-,TRBV7-2,TRBJ2-3,-
TGCAGCGTTGTATTACTAGCGGGGGGCCCCAGGTACGAGCAGTACTTC,CSVVLLAGGPRYEQYF,-,TRBV29-1,TRBJ2-7,TRBD2
TGCGCCAGCAGCTTGTATACGACAGGGGGCGCGGATGAGCAGTTCTTC,CASSLYTTGGADEQFF,-,TRBV5-1,TRBJ2-1,TRBD1
TGTGCCAGCAGCCGACAGGGGAATCAGCCCCAGCATTTT,CASSRQGNQPQHF,-,TRBV6-5,TRBJ1-5,TRBD1
TGTGCCAGCAGCCACTCCAGGTCCGCCCGCACAGATACGCAGTATTTT,CASSHSRSARTDTQYF,few,TRBV7-2,TRBJ2-3,-
TGTGCCAGCAGCTTAGTAGCCGGGAGGAGTGTCTACGAGCAGTACTTC,CASSLVAGRSVYEQYF,many,TRBV7-8,TRBJ2-7,TRBD2
TGTGCCAGCCGTAGTGGCGATACGCAGTATTTT,CASRSGDTQYF,few,TRBV2,TRBJ2-3,-
TGCGCCAGCAGTGAAGCCAATCAGCCCCAGCATTTT,CASSEANQPQHF,few,TRBV10-1,TRBJ1-5,-
TGCAGCGTTGAAGCCACTAACTTC,CSVEATNF,few,TRBV29-1,TRBJ2-4,-
TGCAGCGTTGAGATAGCGGGAGGGGGAGATACGCAGTATTTT,CSVEIAGGGDTQYF,few,TRBV29-1,TRBJ2-3,TRBD2
TGCAGCGCCGAAGAGAACCAAGAGACCCAGTACTTC,CSAEENQETQYF,few,TRBV29-1,TRBJ2-5,-
TGTGCCTGGAACCTCCCCGGCTACACCTTC,CAWNLPGYTF,-,TRBV30,TRBJ1-2,-
TGTGCCAGCAGTTTAGGGACTATTTACGAGCAGTACTTC,CASSLGTIYEQYF,few,TRBV28,TRBJ2-7,TRBD2
TGTGCCAGCAGCTTCGTGTCAGTCACCGGGGAGCTGTTTTTT,CASSFVSVTGELFF,few,TRBV7-2,TRBJ2-2,-
TGTGCCAGCAGCCCAAACACCGGGGAGCTGTTTTTT,CASSPNTGELFF,few,TRBV11-3,TRBJ2-2,-